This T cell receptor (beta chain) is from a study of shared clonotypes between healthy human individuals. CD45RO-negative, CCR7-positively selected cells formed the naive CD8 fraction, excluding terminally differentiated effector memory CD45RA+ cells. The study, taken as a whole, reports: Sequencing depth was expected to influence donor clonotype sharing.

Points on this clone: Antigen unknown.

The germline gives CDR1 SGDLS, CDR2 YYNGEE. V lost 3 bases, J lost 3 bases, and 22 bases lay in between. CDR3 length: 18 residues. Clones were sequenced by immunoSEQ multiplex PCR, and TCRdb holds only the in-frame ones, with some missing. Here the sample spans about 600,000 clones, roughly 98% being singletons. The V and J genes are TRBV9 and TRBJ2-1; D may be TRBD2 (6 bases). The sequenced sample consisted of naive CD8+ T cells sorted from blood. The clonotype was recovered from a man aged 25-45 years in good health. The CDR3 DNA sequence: TGTGCCAGCAGCGGGCCGGGGGAGGTAGCGGTCGACTACAATGAGCAGTTCTTC. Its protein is CASSGPGEVAVDYNEQFF.